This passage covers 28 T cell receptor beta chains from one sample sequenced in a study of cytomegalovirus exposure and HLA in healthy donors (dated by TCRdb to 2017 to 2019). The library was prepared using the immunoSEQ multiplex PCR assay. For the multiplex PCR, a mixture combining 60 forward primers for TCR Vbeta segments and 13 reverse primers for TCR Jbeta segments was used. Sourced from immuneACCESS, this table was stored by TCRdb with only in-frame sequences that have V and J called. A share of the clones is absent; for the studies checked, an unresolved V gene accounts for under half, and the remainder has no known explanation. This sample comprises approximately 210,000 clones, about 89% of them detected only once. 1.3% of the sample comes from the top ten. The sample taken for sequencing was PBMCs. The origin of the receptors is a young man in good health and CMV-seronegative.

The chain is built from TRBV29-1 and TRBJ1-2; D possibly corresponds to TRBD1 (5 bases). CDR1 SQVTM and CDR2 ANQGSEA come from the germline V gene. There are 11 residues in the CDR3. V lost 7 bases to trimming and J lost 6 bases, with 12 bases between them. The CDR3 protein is CSAGDRDGYTF. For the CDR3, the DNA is TGCAGCGCAGGAGACAGAGATGGCTACACCTTC.

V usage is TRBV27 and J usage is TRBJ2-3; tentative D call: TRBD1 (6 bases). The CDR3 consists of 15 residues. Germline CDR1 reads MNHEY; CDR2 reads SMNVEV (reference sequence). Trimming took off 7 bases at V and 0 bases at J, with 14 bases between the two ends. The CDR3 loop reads CASISNRVSTDTQYF. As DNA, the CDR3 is TGTGCCAGCATATCCAACAGGGTGAGCACAGATACGCAGTATTTT.

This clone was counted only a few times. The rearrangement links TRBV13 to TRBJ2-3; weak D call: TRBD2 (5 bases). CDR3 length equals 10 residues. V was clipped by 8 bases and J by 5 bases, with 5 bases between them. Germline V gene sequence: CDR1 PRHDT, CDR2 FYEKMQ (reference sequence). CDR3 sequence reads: CASEGDTQYF. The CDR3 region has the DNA TGTGCCAGCGAGGGAGATACGCAGTATTTT.

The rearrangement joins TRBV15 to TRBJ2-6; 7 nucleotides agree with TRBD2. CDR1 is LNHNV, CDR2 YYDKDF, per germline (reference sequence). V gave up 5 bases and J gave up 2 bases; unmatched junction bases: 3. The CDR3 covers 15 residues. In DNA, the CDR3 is TGTGCCACCAGCGTGGGGGGGGCTGGGGCCAACGTCCTGACTTTC. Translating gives CATSVGGAGANVLTF.

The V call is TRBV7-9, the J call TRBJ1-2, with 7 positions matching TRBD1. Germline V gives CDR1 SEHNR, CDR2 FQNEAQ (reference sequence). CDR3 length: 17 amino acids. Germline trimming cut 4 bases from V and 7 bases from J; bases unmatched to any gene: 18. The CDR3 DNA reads TGTGCCAGCAGCTCCCCCCGCCCCGGACAGGCAACGAGTGGCTACACCTTC. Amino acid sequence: CASSSPRPGQATSGYTF.

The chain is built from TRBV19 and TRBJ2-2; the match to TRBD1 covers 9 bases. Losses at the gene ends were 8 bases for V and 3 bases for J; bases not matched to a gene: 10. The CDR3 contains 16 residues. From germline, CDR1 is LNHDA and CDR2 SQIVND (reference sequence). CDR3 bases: TGTGCCAGTCGAAAACAGGGGGCCGTGGACACCGGGGAGCTGTTTTTT. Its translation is CASRKQGAVDTGELFF. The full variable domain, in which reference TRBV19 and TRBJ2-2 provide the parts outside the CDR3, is DGGITQSPKYLFRKEGQNVTLSCEQNLNHDAMYWYRQDPGQGLRLIYYSQIVNDFQKGDIAEGYSVSREKKESFPLTVTSAQKNPTAFYLCASRKQGAVDTGELFFGEGSRLTVL.

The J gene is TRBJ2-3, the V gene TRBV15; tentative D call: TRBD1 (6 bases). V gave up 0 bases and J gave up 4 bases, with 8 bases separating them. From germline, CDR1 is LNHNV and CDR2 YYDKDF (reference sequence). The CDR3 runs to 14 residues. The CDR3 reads CATSRDGGPDTQYF. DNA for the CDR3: TGTGCCACCAGCAGAGATGGGGGCCCAGATACGCAGTATTTT.

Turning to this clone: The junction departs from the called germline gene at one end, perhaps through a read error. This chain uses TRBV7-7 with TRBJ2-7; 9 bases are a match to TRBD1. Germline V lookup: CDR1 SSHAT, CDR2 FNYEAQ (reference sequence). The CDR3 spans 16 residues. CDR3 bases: TGTGCTAGCAGCTTAGGGGACCCGGGACAGGGTTACGAGCAGTACTTC. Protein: CASSLGDPGQGYEQYF.

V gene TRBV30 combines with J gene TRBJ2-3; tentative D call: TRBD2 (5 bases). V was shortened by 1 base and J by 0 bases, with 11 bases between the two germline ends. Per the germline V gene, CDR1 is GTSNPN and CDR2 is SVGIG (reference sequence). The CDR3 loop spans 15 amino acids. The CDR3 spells CAWSASGRSTDTQYF. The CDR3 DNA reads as TGTGCCTGGAGTGCCAGCGGACGGAGCACAGATACGCAGTATTTT.

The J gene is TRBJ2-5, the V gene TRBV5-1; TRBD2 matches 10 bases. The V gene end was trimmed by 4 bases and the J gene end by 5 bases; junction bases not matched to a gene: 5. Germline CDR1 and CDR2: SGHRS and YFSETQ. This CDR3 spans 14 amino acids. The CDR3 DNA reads TGCGCCAGCAGCGGCGGACTAGCGGTGGAGACCCAGTACTTC. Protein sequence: CASSGGLAVETQYF.

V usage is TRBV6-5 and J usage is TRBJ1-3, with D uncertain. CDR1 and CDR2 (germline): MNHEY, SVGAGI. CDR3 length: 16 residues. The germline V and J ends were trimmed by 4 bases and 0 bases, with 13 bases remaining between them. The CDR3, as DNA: TGTGCCAGCAGTTCCCGCGTGTCTCACTCTGGAAACACCATATATTTT. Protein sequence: CASSSRVSHSGNTIYF.

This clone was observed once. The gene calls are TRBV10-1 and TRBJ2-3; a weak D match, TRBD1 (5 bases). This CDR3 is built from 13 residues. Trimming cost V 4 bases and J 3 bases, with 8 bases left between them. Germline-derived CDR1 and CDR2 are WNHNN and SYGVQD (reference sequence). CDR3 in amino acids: CASSGGLTDTQYF. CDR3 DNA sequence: TGCGCCAGCAGTGGGGGCCTGACAGATACGCAGTATTTT.

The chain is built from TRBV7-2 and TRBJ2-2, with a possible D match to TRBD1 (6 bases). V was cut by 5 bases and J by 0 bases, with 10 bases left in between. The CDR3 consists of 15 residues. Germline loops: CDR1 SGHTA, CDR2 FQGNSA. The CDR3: CASSQDRTNTGELFF. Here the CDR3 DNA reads TGTGCCAGCAGCCAAGACAGGACGAACACCGGGGAGCTGTTTTTT.

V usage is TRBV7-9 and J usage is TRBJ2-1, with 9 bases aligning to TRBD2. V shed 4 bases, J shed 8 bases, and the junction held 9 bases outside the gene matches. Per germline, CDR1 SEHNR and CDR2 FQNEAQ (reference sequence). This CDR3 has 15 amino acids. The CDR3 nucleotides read TGTGCCAGCAGCTCCCCTAGCGGGACGGGCGATGAGCAGTTCTTC. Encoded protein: CASSSPSGTGDEQFF. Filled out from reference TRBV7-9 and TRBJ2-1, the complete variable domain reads DTGVSQNPRHKITKRGQNVTFRCDPISEHNRLYWYRQTLGQGPEFLTYFQNEAQLEKSRLLSDRFSAERPKGSFSTLEIQRTEQGDSAMYLCASSSPSGTGDEQFFGPGTRLTVL.

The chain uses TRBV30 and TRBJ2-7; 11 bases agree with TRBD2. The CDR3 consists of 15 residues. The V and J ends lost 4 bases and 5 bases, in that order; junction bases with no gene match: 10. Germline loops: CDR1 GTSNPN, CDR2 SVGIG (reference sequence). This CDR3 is CAWIHTSGSLDEQYF. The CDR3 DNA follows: TGTGCCTGGATACATACTAGCGGGAGTCTGGACGAGCAGTACTTC. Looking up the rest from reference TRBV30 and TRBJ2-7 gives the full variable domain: SQTIHQWPATLVQPVGSPLSLECTVEGTSNPNLYWYRQAAGRGLQLLFYSVGIGQISSEVPQNLSASRPQDRQFILSSKKLLLSDSGFYLCAWIHTSGSLDEQYFGPGTRLTVT.

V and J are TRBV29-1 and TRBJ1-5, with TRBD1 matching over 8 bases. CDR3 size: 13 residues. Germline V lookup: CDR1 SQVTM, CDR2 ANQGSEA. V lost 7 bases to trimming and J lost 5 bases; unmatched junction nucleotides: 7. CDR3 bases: TGCAGCGCCGCGACAGGGGAGCATCAGCCCCAGCATTTT. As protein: CSAATGEHQPQHF.

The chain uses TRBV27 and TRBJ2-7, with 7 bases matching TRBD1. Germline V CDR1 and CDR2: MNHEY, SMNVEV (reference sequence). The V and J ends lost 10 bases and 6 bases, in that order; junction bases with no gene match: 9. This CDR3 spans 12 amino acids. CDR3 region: CAIRGQLGEQYF. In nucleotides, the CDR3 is TGTGCCATTCGGGGACAGCTGGGCGAGCAGTACTTC.

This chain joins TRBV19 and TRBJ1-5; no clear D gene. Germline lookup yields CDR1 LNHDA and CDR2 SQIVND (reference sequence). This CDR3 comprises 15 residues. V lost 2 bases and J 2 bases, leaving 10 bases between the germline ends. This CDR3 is CASSIIVGGNQPQHF. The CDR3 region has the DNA TGTGCCAGTAGTATAATCGTTGGAGGCAATCAGCCCCAGCATTTT. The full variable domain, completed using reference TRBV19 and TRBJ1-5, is DGGITQSPKYLFRKEGQNVTLSCEQNLNHDAMYWYRQDPGQGLRLIYYSQIVNDFQKGDIAEGYSVSREKKESFPLTVTSAQKNPTAFYLCASSIIVGGNQPQHFGDGTRLSIL.

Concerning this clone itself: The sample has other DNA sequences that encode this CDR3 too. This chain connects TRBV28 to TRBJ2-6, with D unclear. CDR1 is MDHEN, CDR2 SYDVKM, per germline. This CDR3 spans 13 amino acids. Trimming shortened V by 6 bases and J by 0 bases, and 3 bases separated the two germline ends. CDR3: CASRYSGANVLTF. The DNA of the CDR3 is TGTGCCAGCAGATACTCTGGGGCCAACGTCCTGACTTTC.

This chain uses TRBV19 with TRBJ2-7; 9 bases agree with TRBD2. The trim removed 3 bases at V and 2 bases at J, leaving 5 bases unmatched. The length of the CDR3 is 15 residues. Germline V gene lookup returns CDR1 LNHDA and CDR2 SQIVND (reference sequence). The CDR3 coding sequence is TGTGCCAGTAGTATGGGTAGCGGGAGCCCCTACGAGCAGTACTTC. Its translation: CASSMGSGSPYEQYF. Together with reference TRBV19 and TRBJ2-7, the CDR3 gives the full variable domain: DGGITQSPKYLFRKEGQNVTLSCEQNLNHDAMYWYRQDPGQGLRLIYYSQIVNDFQKGDIAEGYSVSREKKESFPLTVTSAQKNPTAFYLCASSMGSGSPYEQYFGPGTRLTVT.

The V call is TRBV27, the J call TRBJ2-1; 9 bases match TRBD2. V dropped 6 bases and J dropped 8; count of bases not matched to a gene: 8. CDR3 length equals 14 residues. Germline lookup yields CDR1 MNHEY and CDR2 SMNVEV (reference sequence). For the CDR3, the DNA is TGTGCCAGCAGGGATCCGGGACTAGCCGATGAGCAGTTCTTC. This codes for CASRDPGLADEQFF.

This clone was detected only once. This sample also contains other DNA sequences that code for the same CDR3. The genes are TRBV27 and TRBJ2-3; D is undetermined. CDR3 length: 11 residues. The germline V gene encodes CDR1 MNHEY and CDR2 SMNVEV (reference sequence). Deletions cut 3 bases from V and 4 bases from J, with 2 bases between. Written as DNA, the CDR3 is TGTGCCAGCAGTTTCTCAGATACGCAGTATTTT. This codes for CASSFSDTQYF.

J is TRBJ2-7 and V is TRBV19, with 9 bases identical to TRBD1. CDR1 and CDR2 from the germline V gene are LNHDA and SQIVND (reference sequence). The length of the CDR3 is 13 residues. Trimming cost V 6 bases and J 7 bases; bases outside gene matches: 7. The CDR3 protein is CASRAGTGREQYF. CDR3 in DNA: TGTGCCAGTAGGGCAGGGACAGGGAGGGAGCAGTACTTC.

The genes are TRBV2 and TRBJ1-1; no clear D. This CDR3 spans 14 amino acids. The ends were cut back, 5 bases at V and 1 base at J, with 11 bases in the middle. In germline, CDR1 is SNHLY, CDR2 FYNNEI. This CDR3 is CASSSEGWNTEAFF. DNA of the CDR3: TGTGCCAGCAGTAGTGAGGGTTGGAACACTGAAGCTTTCTTT.

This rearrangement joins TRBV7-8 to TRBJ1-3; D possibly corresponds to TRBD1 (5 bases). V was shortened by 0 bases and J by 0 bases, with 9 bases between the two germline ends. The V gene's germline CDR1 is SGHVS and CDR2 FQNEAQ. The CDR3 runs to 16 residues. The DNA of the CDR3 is TGTGCCAGCAGCTTAGCCCAAGACAGCTCTGGAAACACCATATATTTT. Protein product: CASSLAQDSSGNTIYF.

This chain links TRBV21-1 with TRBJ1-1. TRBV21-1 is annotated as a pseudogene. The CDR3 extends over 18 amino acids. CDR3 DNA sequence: TGTGCCAGCAGCAACGGGGTCGGGTTAGGGAGGTGTAGCACTGAAGCTTTCTTT. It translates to CASSNGVGLGRCSTEAFF.

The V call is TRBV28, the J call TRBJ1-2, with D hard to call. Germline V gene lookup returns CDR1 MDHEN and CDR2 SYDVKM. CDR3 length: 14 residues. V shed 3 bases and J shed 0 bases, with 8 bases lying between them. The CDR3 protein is CASSLSLANYGYTF. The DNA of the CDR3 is TGTGCCAGCAGTTTGAGCTTAGCTAACTATGGCTACACCTTC.

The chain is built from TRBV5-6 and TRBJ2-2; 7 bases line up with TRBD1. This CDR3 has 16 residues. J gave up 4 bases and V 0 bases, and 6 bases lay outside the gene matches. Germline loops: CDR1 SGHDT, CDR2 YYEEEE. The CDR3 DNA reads TGTGCCAGCAGCTTGGGAGCAGGGGGTGCCACCGGGGAGCTGTTTTTT. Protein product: CASSLGAGGATGELFF.